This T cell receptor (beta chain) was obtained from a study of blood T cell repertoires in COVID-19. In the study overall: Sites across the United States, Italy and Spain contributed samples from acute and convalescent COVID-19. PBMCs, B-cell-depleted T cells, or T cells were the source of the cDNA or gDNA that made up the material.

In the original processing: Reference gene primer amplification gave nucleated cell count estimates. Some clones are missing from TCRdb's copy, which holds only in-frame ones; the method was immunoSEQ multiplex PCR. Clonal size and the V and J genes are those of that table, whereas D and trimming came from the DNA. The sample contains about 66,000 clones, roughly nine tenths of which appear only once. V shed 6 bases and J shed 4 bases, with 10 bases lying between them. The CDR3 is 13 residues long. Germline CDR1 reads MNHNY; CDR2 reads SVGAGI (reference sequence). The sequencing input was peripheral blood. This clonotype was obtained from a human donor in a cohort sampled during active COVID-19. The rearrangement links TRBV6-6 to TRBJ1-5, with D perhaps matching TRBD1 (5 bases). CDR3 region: CASSQGFNQPQHF. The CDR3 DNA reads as TGTGCCAGCAGCCAGGGATTTAATCAGCCCCAGCATTTT.